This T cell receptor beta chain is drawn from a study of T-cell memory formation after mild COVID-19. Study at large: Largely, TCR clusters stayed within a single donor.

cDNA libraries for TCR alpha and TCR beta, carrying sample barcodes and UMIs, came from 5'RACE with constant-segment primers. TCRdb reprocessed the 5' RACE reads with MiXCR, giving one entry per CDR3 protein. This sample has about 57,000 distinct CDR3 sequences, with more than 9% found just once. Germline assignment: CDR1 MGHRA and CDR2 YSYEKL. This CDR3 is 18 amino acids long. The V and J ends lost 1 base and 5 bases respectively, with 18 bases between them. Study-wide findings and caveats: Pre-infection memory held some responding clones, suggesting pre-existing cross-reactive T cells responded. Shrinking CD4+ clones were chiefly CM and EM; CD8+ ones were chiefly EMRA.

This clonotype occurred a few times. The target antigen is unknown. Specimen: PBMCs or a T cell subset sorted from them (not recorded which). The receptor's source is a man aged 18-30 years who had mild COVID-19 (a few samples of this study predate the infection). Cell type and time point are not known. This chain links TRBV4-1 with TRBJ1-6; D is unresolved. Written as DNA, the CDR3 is TGCGCCAGCAGCCAAGGGGCCACCCTTGGGAAGAATAATTCACCCCTCCACTTT. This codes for CASSQGATLGKNNSPLHF.